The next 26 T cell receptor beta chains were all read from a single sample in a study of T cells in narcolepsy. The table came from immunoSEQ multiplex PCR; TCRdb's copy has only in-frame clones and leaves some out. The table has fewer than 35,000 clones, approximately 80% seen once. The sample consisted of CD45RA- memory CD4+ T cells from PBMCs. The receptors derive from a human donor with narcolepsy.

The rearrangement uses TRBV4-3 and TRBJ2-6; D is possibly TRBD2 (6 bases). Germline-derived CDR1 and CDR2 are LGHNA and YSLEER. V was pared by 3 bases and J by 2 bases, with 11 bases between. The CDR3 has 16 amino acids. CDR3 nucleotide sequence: TGCGCCAGCAGCCAGGGACGGGGGACTGGGGCCAACGTCCTGACTTTC. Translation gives CASSQGRGTGANVLTF.

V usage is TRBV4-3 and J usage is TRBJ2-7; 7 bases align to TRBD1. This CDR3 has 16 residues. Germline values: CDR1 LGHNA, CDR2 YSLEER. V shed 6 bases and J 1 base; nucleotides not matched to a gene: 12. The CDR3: CASRSRGLISSYEQYF. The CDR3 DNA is TGCGCCAGCAGGTCAAGGGGGCTAATTAGTTCCTACGAGCAGTACTTC.

In DNA form, the CDR3 reads TGTGCCAGCACCGGGACAGGGGGGGGCACAGATACGCAGTATTTT. Its translation is CASTGTGGGTDTQYF. This chain uses TRBV6-1 with TRBJ2-3; TRBD1 agrees at 11 bases. The CDR3 runs to 15 residues. Germline CDR1 and CDR2: MNHNS and SASEGT. The V gene end was trimmed by 7 bases and the J gene end by 1 base; junction bases not matched to a gene: 4.

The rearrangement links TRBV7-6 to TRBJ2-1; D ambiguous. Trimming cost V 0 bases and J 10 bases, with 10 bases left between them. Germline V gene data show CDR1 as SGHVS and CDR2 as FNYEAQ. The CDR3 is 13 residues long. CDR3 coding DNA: TGTGCCAGCAGCTTAGCGGATCAGGCCGAGCAGTTCTTC. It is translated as CASSLADQAEQFF.

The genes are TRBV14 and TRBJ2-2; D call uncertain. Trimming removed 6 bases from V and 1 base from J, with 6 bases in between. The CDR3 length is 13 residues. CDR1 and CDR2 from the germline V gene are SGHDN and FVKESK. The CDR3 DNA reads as TGTGCCAGCAGAGGGCTGAACACCGGGGAGCTGTTTTTT. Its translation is CASRGLNTGELFF.

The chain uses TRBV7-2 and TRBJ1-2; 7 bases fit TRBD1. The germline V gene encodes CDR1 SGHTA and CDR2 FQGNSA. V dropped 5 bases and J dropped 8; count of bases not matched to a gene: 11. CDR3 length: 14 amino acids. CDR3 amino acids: CASSTRQGSRGYTF. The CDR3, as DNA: TGTGCCAGCAGCACCCGACAGGGATCGAGGGGCTACACCTTC.

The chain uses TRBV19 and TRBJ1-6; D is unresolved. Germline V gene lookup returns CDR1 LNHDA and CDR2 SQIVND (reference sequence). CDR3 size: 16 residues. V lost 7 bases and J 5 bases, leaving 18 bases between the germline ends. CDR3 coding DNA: TGTGCCAGTAAGTCGTCGGCACAGACTAATAATTCACCCCTCCACTTT. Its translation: CASKSSAQTNNSPLHF. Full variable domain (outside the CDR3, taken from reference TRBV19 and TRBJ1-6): DGGITQSPKYLFRKEGQNVTLSCEQNLNHDAMYWYRQDPGQGLRLIYYSQIVNDFQKGDIAEGYSVSREKKESFPLTVTSAQKNPTAFYLCASKSSAQTNNSPLHFGNGTRLTVT.

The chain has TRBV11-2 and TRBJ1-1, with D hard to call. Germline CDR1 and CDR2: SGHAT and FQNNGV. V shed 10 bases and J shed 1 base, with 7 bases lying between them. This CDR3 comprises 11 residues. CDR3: CATPKNTEAFF. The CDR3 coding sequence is TGTGCCACCCCAAAGAACACTGAAGCTTTCTTT.

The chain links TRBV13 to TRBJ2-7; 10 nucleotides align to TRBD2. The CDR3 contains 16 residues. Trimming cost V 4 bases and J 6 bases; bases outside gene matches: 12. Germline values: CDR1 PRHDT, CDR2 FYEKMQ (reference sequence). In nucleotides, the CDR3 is TGTGCCAGCAGCTACCGAACTAGCGGGGTTCCGTTCGAGCAGTACTTC. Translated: CASSYRTSGVPFEQYF.

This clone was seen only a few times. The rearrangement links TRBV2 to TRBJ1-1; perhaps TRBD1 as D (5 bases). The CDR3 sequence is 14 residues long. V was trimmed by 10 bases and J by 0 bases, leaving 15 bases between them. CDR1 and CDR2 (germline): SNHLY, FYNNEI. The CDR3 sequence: CAKQRQGLNTEAFF. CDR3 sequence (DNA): TGTGCCAAACAAAGGCAGGGTTTGAACACTGAAGCTTTCTTT.

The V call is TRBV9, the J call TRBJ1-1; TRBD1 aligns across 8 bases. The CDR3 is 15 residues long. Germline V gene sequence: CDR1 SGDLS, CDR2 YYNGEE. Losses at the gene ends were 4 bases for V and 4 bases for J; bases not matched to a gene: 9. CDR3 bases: TGTGCCAGCAGCCCACCAGGGGGCCTAATCACTGAAGCTTTCTTT. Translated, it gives CASSPPGGLITEAFF.

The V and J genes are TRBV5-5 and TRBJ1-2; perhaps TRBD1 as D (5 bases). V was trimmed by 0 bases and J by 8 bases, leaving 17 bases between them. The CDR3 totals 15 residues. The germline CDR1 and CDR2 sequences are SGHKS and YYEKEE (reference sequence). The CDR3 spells CASSLEQTIRGGYTF. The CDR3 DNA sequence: TGTGCCAGCAGCTTGGAACAGACAATTAGGGGAGGCTACACCTTC.

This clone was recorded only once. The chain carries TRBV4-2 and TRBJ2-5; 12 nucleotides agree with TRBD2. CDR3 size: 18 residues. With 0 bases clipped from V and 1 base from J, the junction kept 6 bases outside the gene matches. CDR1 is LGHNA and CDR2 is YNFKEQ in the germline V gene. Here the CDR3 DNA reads TGTGCCAGCAGCCAAGACCTAGCGGGGGGGAACGGCCAAGAGACCCAGTACTTC. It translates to CASSQDLAGGNGQETQYF.

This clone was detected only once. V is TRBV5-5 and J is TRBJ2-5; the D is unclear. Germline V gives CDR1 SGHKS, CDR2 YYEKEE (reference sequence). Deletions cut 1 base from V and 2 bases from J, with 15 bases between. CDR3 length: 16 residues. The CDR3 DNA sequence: TGTGCCAGCAGCTTGCCCCCTCGTGGAGCGCAAGAGACCCAGTACTTC. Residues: CASSLPPRGAQETQYF.

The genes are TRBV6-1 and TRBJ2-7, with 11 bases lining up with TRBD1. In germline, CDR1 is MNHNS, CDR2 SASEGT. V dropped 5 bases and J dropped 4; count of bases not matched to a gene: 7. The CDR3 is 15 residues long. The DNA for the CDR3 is TGTGCCAGCAGTTTCCGGGACAGGGGGGATTACGAGCAGTACTTC. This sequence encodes CASSFRDRGDYEQYF.

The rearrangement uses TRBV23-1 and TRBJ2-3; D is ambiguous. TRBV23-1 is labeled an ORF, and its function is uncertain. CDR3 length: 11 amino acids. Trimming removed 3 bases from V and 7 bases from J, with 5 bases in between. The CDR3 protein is CASSHTHTQYF. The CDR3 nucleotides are TGCGCCAGCAGTCATACCCATACGCAGTATTTT.

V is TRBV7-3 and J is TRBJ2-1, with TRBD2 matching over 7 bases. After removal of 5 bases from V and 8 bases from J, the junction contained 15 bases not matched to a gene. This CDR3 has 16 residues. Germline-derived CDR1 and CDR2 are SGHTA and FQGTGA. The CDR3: CASSRSPTSSEYEQFF. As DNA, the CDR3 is TGTGCCAGCAGCCGATCCCCGACTAGCTCTGAGTATGAGCAGTTCTTC.

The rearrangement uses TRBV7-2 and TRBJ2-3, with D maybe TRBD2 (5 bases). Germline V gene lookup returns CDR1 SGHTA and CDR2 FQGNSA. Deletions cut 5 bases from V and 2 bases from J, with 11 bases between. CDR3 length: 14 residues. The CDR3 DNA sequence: TGTGCCAGCAGCGACATCCGGGACACAGATACGCAGTATTTT. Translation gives CASSDIRDTDTQYF.

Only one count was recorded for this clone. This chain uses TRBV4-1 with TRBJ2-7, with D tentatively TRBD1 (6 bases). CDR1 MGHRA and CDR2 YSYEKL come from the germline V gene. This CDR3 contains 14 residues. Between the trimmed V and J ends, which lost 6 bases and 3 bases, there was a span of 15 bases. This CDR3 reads CASSVAQGNYEQYF. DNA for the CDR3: TGCGCCAGCAGTGTCGCCCAGGGGAACTACGAGCAGTACTTC.

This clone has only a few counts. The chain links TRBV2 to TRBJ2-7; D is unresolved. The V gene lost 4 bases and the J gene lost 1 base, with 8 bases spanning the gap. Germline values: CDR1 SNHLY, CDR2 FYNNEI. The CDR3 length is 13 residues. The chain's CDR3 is CASSVEGSYEQYF. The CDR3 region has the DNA TGTGCCAGCAGTGTAGAAGGGTCCTACGAGCAGTACTTC.

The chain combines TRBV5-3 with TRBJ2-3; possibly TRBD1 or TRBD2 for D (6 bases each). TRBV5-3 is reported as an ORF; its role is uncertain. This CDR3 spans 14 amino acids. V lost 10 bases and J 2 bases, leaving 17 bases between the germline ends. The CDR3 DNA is TGTGCCTCTCAGGCCAGGGGACTCACAGATACGCAGTATTTT. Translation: CASQARGLTDTQYF.

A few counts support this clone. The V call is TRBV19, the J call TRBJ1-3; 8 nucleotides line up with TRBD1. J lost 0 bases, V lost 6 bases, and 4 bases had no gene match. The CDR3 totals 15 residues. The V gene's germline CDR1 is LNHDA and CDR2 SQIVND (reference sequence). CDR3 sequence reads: CASRGQATSGNTIYF. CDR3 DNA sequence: TGTGCCAGTAGGGGACAGGCGACCTCTGGAAACACCATATATTTT.

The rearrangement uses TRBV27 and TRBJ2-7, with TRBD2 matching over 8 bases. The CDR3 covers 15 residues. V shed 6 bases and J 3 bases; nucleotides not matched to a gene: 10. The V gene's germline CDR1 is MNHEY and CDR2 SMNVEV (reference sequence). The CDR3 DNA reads TGTGCCAGCAGATCGGGGGGGACAAGGCGCTACGAGCAGTACTTC. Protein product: CASRSGGTRRYEQYF.

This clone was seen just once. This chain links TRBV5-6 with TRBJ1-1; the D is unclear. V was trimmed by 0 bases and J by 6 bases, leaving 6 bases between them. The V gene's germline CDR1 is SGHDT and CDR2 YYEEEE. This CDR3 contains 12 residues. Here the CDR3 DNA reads TGTGCCAGCAGCTTGGTGGGGTCTGAAGCTTTCTTT. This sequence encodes CASSLVGSEAFF.

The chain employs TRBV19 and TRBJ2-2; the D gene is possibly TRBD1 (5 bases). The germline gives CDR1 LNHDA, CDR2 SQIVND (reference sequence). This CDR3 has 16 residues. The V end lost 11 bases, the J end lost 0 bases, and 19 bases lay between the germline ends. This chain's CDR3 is CASQSAGPPNTGELFF. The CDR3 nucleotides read TGTGCCTCCCAATCAGCAGGGCCTCCGAACACCGGGGAGCTGTTTTTT.

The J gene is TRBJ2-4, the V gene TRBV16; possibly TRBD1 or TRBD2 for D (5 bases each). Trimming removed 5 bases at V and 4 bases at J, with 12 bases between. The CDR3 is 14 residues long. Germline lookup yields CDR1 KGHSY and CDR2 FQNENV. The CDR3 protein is CASSNGAEKNIQYF. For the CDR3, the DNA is TGTGCCAGCAGCAACGGGGCAGAGAAAAACATTCAGTACTTC.